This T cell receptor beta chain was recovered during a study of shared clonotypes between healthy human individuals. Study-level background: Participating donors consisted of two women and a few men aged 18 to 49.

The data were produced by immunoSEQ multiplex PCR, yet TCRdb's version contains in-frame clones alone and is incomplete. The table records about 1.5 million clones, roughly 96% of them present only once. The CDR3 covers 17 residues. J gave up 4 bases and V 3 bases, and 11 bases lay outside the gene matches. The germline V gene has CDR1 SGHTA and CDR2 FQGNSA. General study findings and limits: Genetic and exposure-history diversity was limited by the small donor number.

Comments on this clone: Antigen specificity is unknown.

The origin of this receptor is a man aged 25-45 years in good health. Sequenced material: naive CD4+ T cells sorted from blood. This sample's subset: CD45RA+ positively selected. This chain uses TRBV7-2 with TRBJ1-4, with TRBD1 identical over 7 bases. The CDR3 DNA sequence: TGTGCCAGCAGCTTTTTCCCCGGACAGGCTGGTAATGAAAAACTGTTTTTT. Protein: CASSFFPGQAGNEKLFF.